These T cell receptor beta chains were read from a single sample in a study of monozygotic twins with inflammatory bowel disease. With the 5' RACE reads reprocessed, TCRdb shows one record per CDR3 protein and no DNA. Recorded for this sample: some 150,000 distinct CDR3 sequences. Sequencing was done on a sample of blood. The receptors derive from a human donor with ulcerative colitis or Crohn's disease, or a healthy co-twin of an affected twin (not recorded which). Both conserved end residues are part of each CDR3. Each record gives: V gene, J gene, CDR3 protein.

>TRBV25-1|TRBJ1-2
CASSEYGTGNYGYTF
>TRBV20-1|TRBJ1-6
CSVNRGLGSPLHF
>TRBV20-1|TRBJ2-7
CSAGGRPSSYEQYF
>TRBV6-1|TRBJ1-3
CASRQGARGNTIYF
>TRBV12-3/TRBV12-4|TRBJ2-2
CAVRDRALHRFPTGELFF
>TRBV12-3/TRBV12-4|TRBJ2-1
CASSAYLAGGYNEQFF
>TRBV23-1|TRBJ1-6
CASSHGQGPNSPLHF
>TRBV10-3|TRBJ1-1
CAISVSRNTEAFF
>TRBV3-1|TRBJ1-5
CASSQGNRLNQPQHF
>TRBV20-1|TRBJ1-1
CSARVNTEAFF
>TRBV6-6|TRBJ2-1
CASMTYRDNEQFF
>TRBV6-5|TRBJ2-5
CASSYGGQSPETQYF
>TRBV5-1|TRBJ1-5
CASSLGGQINQPQHF
>TRBV4-3|TRBJ2-1
CASSHGTSGPLKDEQFF
>TRBV12-3/TRBV12-4|TRBJ2-7
CASSSGLRPYEQYF
>TRBV28|TRBJ2-5
CASRQGTGQETQYF
>TRBV6-1|TRBJ1-2
CASSTHGTGSGYTF
>TRBV28|TRBJ1-4
CASSSQVPGGEKLFF
>TRBV6-2/TRBV6-3|TRBJ2-1
CASSYSFGQGSYNEQFF
>TRBV6-2/TRBV6-3|TRBJ1-1
CASSYPRTGEATEAFF
>TRBV19|TRBJ2-7
CASSTGLTYEQYF
>TRBV7-9|TRBJ2-5
CASSPRGTGEETQYF
>TRBV18|TRBJ2-2
CASSPPPGKTGELFF
>TRBV12-3/TRBV12-4|TRBJ1-5
CASSFRQGAQPQHF
>TRBV27|TRBJ2-1
CASSRLSPNEQFF
>TRBV6-5|TRBJ2-5
CASSYYEREEETQYF
>TRBV20-1|TRBJ2-2
CSARLPAEPGELFF
>TRBV6-5|TRBJ2-5
CASSYSKVVVEETQYF
>TRBV7-2|TRBJ2-3
CASSLWTGGDTDTQYF
>TRBV20-1|TRBJ2-6
CSARDWDTDFSGANVLTF
>TRBV4-2|TRBJ2-1
CASSQGNGRYNEQFF
>TRBV9|TRBJ1-1
CASSVMAHMNTEAFF
>TRBV7-6|TRBJ2-5
CASSDQGSSQETQYF
>TRBV5-1|TRBJ2-1
CASSTGDHASYNEQFF
>TRBV10-3|TRBJ2-7
CAISAPGQGSYEQYF
>TRBV12-3/TRBV12-4|TRBJ2-1
CASTLSRGGSNEQFF
>TRBV7-2|TRBJ2-3
CASSFSSTADTQYF